Each of the 32 T cell receptor beta chains below was sequenced from the same sample in a study of blood T cell repertoires in COVID-19. The data were produced by immunoSEQ multiplex PCR, yet TCRdb's version contains in-frame clones alone and is incomplete. The sample consists of about half a million clones, approximately 89% of them appearing once. The sequencing sample was made of peripheral blood. Receptors originate from a man aged 18 to 30 with COVID-19, enrolled during active disease.

The V gene is TRBV4-1, the J gene TRBJ1-1; no clear D. Trimming shortened V by 3 bases and J by 5 bases, and 7 bases separated the two germline ends. This CDR3 comprises 12 residues. Germline CDR1 MGHRA, CDR2 YSYEKL. CDR3 bases: TGCGCCAGCAGCCAGAGGCGGACTGAAGCTTTCTTT. Its protein is CASSQRRTEAFF.

The genes are TRBV21-1 and TRBJ1-6. TRBV21-1 is a listed pseudogene. The CDR3 length is 15 residues. CDR3 nucleotide sequence: TGTGCCAGAGATGGGGAGGCTTGTCCTAATTCACCCCTCCACTTT. Protein: CARDGEACPNSPLHF.

The chain uses TRBV30 and TRBJ1-4, with D uncertain. Trimming took off 5 bases at V and 8 bases at J, with 12 bases between the two ends. The length of the CDR3 is 12 residues. CDR1 GTSNPN and CDR2 SVGIG come from the germline V gene (reference sequence). Here the CDR3 reads CAWGPSREKLFF. CDR3 in DNA: TGTGCCTGGGGCCCCTCCCGGGAAAAACTGTTTTTT.

This clone was counted only a few times. The V gene is TRBV2, the J gene TRBJ1-1; 8 nucleotides match TRBD1. The length of the CDR3 is 14 residues. CDR1 SNHLY and CDR2 FYNNEI come from the germline V gene. The V gene end was trimmed by 1 base and the J gene end by 11 bases; junction bases not matched to a gene: 9. The CDR3 sequence is CASSEGGGDRTAFF. The CDR3 DNA is TGTGCCAGCAGTGAAGGTGGGGGGGACAGGACGGCTTTCTTT.

V and J are TRBV9 and TRBJ2-5, with D hard to call. The CDR3 consists of 13 residues. Germline CDR1 is SGDLS and CDR2 is YYNGEE. The V and J ends lost 0 bases and 5 bases respectively, with 8 bases between them. CDR3: CASSVGGRETQYF. The CDR3 DNA is TGTGCCAGCAGCGTAGGAGGAAGGGAGACCCAGTACTTC.

V gene TRBV11-3 combines with J gene TRBJ1-3; no firm D call. This CDR3 spans 15 amino acids. The germline CDR1 and CDR2 sequences are SGHNT and YENEEA. Trimming cost V 2 bases and J 0 bases, with 8 bases left between them. The CDR3 loop is CASSLPGNSGNTIYF. The CDR3, as DNA: TGTGCCAGCAGCTTACCAGGAAACTCTGGAAACACCATATATTTT.

This clone has just one count. V usage is TRBV2 and J usage is TRBJ1-5, with D uncertain. The CDR3 has 14 amino acids. Between the trimmed V and J ends, which lost 2 bases and 6 bases, there was a span of 11 bases. Germline V gene lookup returns CDR1 SNHLY and CDR2 FYNNEI. The CDR3 spells CASSETSPGQPQHF. CDR3 DNA: TGTGCCAGCAGTGAAACCTCGCCCGGTCAGCCCCAGCATTTT.

The genes are TRBV11-2 and TRBJ1-4; 7 positions agree with TRBD1. The V segment lost 4 bases and the J segment 6 bases; nucleotides outside the gene matches: 8. Per germline, CDR1 SGHAT and CDR2 FQNNGV. CDR3 size: 15 residues. For the CDR3, the DNA is TGTGCCAGCAGCTCTGTAGGACAGGTTTATGAAAAACTGTTTTTT. As protein: CASSSVGQVYEKLFF.

The rearrangement links TRBV12-3 or TRBV12-4 to TRBJ1-2; D possibly corresponds to TRBD1 (5 bases). Between the trimmed V and J ends, which lost 7 bases and 5 bases, there was a span of 14 bases. This CDR3 is built from 13 residues. CDR3 sequence reads: CASTSTGPYGYTF. DNA for the CDR3: TGTGCCAGCACCTCTACAGGACCATATGGCTACACCTTC.

About this clone itself: This sample includes further DNA sequences coding for the same CDR3. The rearrangement uses TRBV27 and TRBJ2-7; a weak D match, TRBD2 (5 bases). V lost 2 bases and J lost 4, with 6 bases in between. Looked up from germline, CDR1 is MNHEY and CDR2 is SMNVEV (reference sequence). The CDR3 consists of 12 residues. The CDR3 here is CASSLGGYEQYF. In DNA, the CDR3 is TGTGCCAGCAGTTTAGGAGGTTACGAGCAGTACTTC.

The chain couples TRBV7-9 to TRBJ2-5, with TRBD1 matching 9 bases. Germline loops: CDR1 SEHNR, CDR2 FQNEAQ (reference sequence). Trimming removed 6 bases from V and 2 bases from J; junction bases left unmatched: 7. This CDR3 has 15 residues. The CDR3 nucleotides are TGTGCCAGCAGTAGGGGACAGGGTATTCAAGAGACCCAGTACTTC. It is translated as CASSRGQGIQETQYF.

The V and J genes are TRBV7-2 and TRBJ2-1, with D possibly being TRBD2 (7 bases). Trimming shortened V by 3 bases and J by 5 bases, and 11 bases separated the two germline ends. CDR1 SGHTA and CDR2 FQGNSA come from the germline V gene. This CDR3 has 14 residues. The CDR3 DNA follows: TGTGCCAGCAGCTTTTTGCGGGGGCACAATGAGCAGTTCTTC. Encoded protein: CASSFLRGHNEQFF. Full variable domain (remainder filled in from reference TRBV7-2 and TRBJ2-1): GAGVSQSPSNKVTEKGKDVELRCDPISGHTALYWYRQSLGQGLEFLIYFQGNSAPDKSGLPSDRFSAERTGGSVSTLTIQRTQQEDSAVYLCASSFLRGHNEQFFGPGTRLTVL.

The chain has TRBV7-9 and TRBJ2-7; 9 nucleotides match TRBD2. Germline V CDR1 and CDR2: SEHNR, FQNEAQ (reference sequence). This CDR3 is 14 amino acids long. V trimming: 5 bases; J trimming: 5 bases; junction bases outside the gene matches: 7. This chain's CDR3 is CASSRSGGHDEQYF. CDR3 DNA: TGTGCCAGCAGCCGGAGCGGGGGGCACGACGAGCAGTACTTC.

This rearrangement joins TRBV5-1 to TRBJ2-4; D not resolved. The V gene's germline CDR1 is SGHRS and CDR2 YFSETQ. The V end was cut by 0 bases, the J end by 0 bases, with 7 bases between. CDR3 length equals 15 residues. In DNA form, the CDR3 reads TGCGCCAGCAGCTTGGGAGGTATAGCCAAAAACATTCAGTACTTC. Protein: CASSLGGIAKNIQYF.

CDR3 sequence (DNA): TGTGCCAGCAGCTTCGGGGGGAGCTCCTACAATGAGCAGTTCTTC. This gives the protein CASSFGGSSYNEQFF. The chain is built from TRBV11-3 and TRBJ2-1, with 7 bases matching TRBD2. This CDR3 contains 15 residues. The germline gives CDR1 SGHNT, CDR2 YENEEA. The J segment lost 0 bases and the V segment lost 3 bases, leaving 2 bases of the junction unmatched.

This rearrangement joins TRBV5-5 to TRBJ2-1; 8 positions match TRBD2. The CDR3 length is 14 residues. Trimming cost V 1 base and J 8 bases; bases outside gene matches: 5. Germline V lookup: CDR1 SGHKS, CDR2 YYEKEE (reference sequence). CDR3 sequence (DNA): TGTGCCAGCAGCTTGCGGGGGGGGCAGGATGAGCAGTTCTTC. This encodes CASSLRGGQDEQFF.

J is TRBJ1-1 and V is TRBV5-1, with a weak D call TRBD1 (6 bases). V lost 5 bases, J lost 6 bases, and 17 bases lay in between. Germline V CDR1 and CDR2: SGHRS, YFSETQ. The CDR3 has 14 residues. CDR3 protein: CASRYRAGGPEAFF. The CDR3 DNA is TGCGCCAGCAGATACAGGGCCGGAGGCCCTGAAGCTTTCTTT.

V gene TRBV14 combines with J gene TRBJ1-5; D not resolved. Per germline, CDR1 SGHDN and CDR2 FVKESK. V was shortened by 3 bases and J by 5 bases, with 8 bases between the two germline ends. The CDR3 consists of 13 residues. The CDR3 nucleotides read TGTGCCAGCAGCCAGTTTCTTGATCAGCCCCAGCATTTT. It codes for CASSQFLDQPQHF.

Note on this clone: The junction does not match germline at one end; this may be a read error. The chain has TRBV4-1 and TRBJ2-1; perhaps TRBD2 as D (6 bases). This CDR3 is built from 12 residues. Germline V gives CDR1 MGHRA, CDR2 YSYEKL. CDR3 protein: CASSQVGGNRLF. The CDR3 nucleotides read TGCGCCAGCAGCCAAGTCGGAGGGAATCGCCTCTTC.

This clone was detected only once. Other DNA variants within this sample encode the same CDR3. The chain couples TRBV5-1 to TRBJ1-4; D possibly corresponds to TRBD1 (5 bases). V lost 0 bases, J lost 7 bases, and 7 bases lay in between. CDR3 size: 13 residues. Germline V gene data show CDR1 as SGHRS and CDR2 as YFSETQ. The CDR3 region is CASSLDRGEKLFF. The CDR3 DNA reads TGCGCCAGCAGCTTGGATAGGGGTGAAAAACTGTTTTTT.

The genes are TRBV7-6 and TRBJ2-1; TRBD2 matches at 10 bases. Germline CDR1 is SGHVS and CDR2 is FNYEAQ. Trimming removed 5 bases from V and 10 bases from J; junction bases left unmatched: 11. The CDR3 is 15 amino acids. The CDR3 DNA reads as TGTGCCAGCAGCCTCAGCGGGGGGGCCATTGGGGAGCAGTTCTTC. Translated: CASSLSGGAIGEQFF.

The genes are TRBV10-1 and TRBJ2-7, with TRBD2 as a possible D gene (6 bases). Trimming took off 0 bases at V and 5 bases at J, with 14 bases between the two ends. There are 15 residues in the CDR3. The V gene's germline CDR1 is WNHNN and CDR2 SYGVQD (reference sequence). The CDR3 DNA reads TGCGCCAGCAGTGAGTCGGGAGGATACCAGAACGAGCAGTACTTC. This gives the protein CASSESGGYQNEQYF.

The CDR3 nucleotides read TGTGCCAGCAGCTTATCCCCCGGAGGACAGGGCCATCAGCCCCAGCATTTT. This gives the protein CASSLSPGGQGHQPQHF. The V gene is TRBV5-5, the J gene TRBJ1-5, with 8 bases that match TRBD1. Germline V CDR1 and CDR2: SGHKS, YYEKEE (reference sequence). The CDR3 has 17 amino acids. Trimming took 2 bases from V and 5 from J; bases not matched to a gene: 12. Complete variable domain (other parts from reference TRBV5-5 and TRBJ1-5): DAGVTQSPTHLIKTRGQQVTLRCSPISGHKSVSWYQQVLGQGPQFIFQYYEKEERGRGNFPDRFSARQFPNYSSELNVNALLLGDSALYLCASSLSPGGQGHQPQHFGDGTRLSIL.

The chain has TRBV7-9 and TRBJ2-3, with TRBD1 matching over 11 bases. CDR1 SEHNR and CDR2 FQNEAQ come from the germline V gene (reference sequence). This CDR3 spans 14 amino acids. Trimming removed 10 bases from V and 3 bases from J; junction bases left unmatched: 6. The CDR3 DNA reads as TGTGCCACGTGCCGGGACAGGGGGACAGATACGCAGTATTTT. Translating gives CATCRDRGTDTQYF.

This clone was detected once. The chain uses TRBV4-1 and TRBJ2-1; D is possibly TRBD2 (6 bases). Looked up from germline, CDR1 is MGHRA and CDR2 is YSYEKL. The CDR3 spans 16 residues. The germline V and J ends were trimmed by 0 bases and 0 bases, with 9 bases remaining between them. The CDR3, as DNA: TGCGCCAGCAGCCAAGAGGACGGGAGCTCCTACAATGAGCAGTTCTTC. Translated, it gives CASSQEDGSSYNEQFF.

This chain connects TRBV6-5 to TRBJ1-1; D possibly corresponds to TRBD1 (6 bases). The CDR3 is 16 residues long. The V end lost 2 bases, the J end lost 5 bases, and 18 bases lay between the germline ends. The germline gives CDR1 MNHEY, CDR2 SVGAGI. CDR3: CASSYRDKGIWTEAFF. The CDR3 DNA sequence: TGTGCCAGCAGTTACCGGGACAAGGGAATTTGGACTGAAGCTTTCTTT.

J is TRBJ2-3 and V is TRBV3-1 (or the pseudogene TRBV3-2); possibly TRBD1 for D (6 bases). V was trimmed by 1 base and J by 4 bases, leaving 9 bases between them. The CDR3 has 14 amino acids. Germline values: CDR1 LGHDT, CDR2 YNNKEL (reference sequence). CDR3 amino acids: CASSQGSGADTQYF. The CDR3 DNA sequence: TGTGCCAGCAGCCAAGGGTCAGGGGCAGATACGCAGTATTTT.

The chain has TRBV4-1 and TRBJ1-1; D may be TRBD1 (5 bases). Trimming left V 1 base short and J 5 bases short, with 14 bases between. CDR1 is MGHRA, CDR2 YSYEKL, per germline. This CDR3 is built from 15 residues. CDR3 sequence: CASSQAGPRATEAFF. The DNA of the CDR3 is TGCGCCAGCAGCCAAGCAGGGCCCCGTGCAACTGAAGCTTTCTTT.

The chain couples TRBV6-2 or TRBV6-3 to TRBJ2-7, with D perhaps matching TRBD1 (6 bases). This CDR3 region has 14 residues. V lost 6 bases to trimming and J lost 2 bases, with 14 bases between them. CDR1 is MNHEY and CDR2 is SVGEGT in the germline V gene. CDR3 sequence: CASSANRVPYEQYF. The DNA of the CDR3 is TGTGCCAGCAGCGCCAACAGGGTTCCCTACGAGCAGTACTTC.

This rearrangement joins TRBV23-1 to TRBJ1-4; D is uncertain. TRBV23-1 carries the ORF label, with uncertain function. Trimming took 0 bases from V and 0 from J, leaving 11 bases between them. The CDR3 covers 17 residues. CDR3: CASSQSSDNPTNEKLFF. CDR3 DNA: TGCGCCAGCAGTCAATCTAGTGACAACCCAACTAATGAAAAACTGTTTTTT.

The chain uses TRBV2 and TRBJ2-2, with D unresolved. V was clipped by 5 bases and J by 4 bases, with 17 bases between them. Germline-derived CDR1 and CDR2 are SNHLY and FYNNEI. The length of the CDR3 is 16 residues. CDR3 amino acids: CASSLGAGAITGELFF. As DNA, the CDR3 is TGTGCCAGCAGTTTAGGCGCCGGAGCAATCACCGGGGAGCTGTTTTTT. Supplemented by reference TRBV2 and TRBJ2-2, the full variable domain reads EPEVTQTPSHQVTQMGQEVILRCVPISNHLYFYWYRQILGQKVEFLVSFYNNEISEKSEIFDDQFSVERPDGSNFTLKIRSTKLEDSAMYFCASSLGAGAITGELFFGEGSRLTVL.

The chain couples TRBV14 to TRBJ2-7, with 8 bases aligning to TRBD2. The CDR3 is made up of 14 amino acids. With V trimmed by 2 bases and J by 3 bases, 3 bases remained unmatched. The germline V gene encodes CDR1 SGHDN and CDR2 FVKESK. The CDR3 here is CASSQMGLVYEQYF. The CDR3, as DNA: TGTGCCAGCAGCCAAATGGGACTAGTCTACGAGCAGTACTTC.